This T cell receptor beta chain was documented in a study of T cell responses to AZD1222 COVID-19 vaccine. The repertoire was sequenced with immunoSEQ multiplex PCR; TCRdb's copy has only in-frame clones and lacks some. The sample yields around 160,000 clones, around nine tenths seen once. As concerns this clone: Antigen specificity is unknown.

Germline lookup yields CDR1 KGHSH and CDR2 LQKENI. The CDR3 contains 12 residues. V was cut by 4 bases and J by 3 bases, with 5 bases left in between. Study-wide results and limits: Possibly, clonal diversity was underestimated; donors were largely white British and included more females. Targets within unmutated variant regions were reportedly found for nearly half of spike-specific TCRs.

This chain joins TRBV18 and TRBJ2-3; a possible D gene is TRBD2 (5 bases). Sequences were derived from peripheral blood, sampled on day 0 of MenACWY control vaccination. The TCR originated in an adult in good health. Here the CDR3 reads CASSRRTDTQYF. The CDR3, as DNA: TGTGCCAGCTCACGGAGGACAGATACGCAGTATTTT.